This T cell receptor (beta chain) was obtained from a study of T cell changes during pregnancy in multiple sclerosis. Generated by immunoSEQ multiplex PCR, the TCRdb table keeps only in-frame clones and is missing some. This table holds some 26,000 clones, 89% found once. Germline V gene sequence: CDR1 LGHNA, CDR2 YSLEER. The CDR3 loop spans 20 amino acids. Trimming cost V 0 bases and J 0 bases; bases outside gene matches: 10. Sequenced here: CD4+ T cells from peripheral blood mononuclear cells, sampled in the first trimester of pregnancy. This receptor was obtained from a female donor in good health, enrolled as a control in a pregnancy study. The chain uses TRBV4-3 and TRBJ2-3; 12 nucleotides align to TRBD2. CDR3 residues: CASSQEFLAGGSPSTDTQYF. The CDR3 DNA follows: TGCGCCAGCAGCCAAGAGTTTCTAGCGGGAGGGTCCCCTAGCACAGATACGCAGTATTTT.